The 23 T cell receptor beta chains reported below all come from one sample, sequenced in a study of shared clonotypes between healthy human individuals. The data were produced by immunoSEQ multiplex PCR, yet TCRdb's version contains in-frame clones alone and is incomplete. This table has hundreds of thousands of clones, around 76% appearing once. Sequenced: PBMCs. The receptors were sampled from a woman aged 40 to 50 in good health. Some clones in this sample may be carry-over from other donors' samples.

The V and J genes are TRBV6-5 and TRBJ2-5, with TRBD2 as a possible D gene (5 bases). The V end lost 6 bases, the J end lost 11 bases, and 13 bases lay between the germline ends. Germline V gene data show CDR1 as MNHEY and CDR2 as SVGAGI. The CDR3 has 11 residues. CDR3 protein: CASRTFGEQYF. The DNA of the CDR3 is TGTGCCAGCAGGACCTTTGGGGAGCAGTACTTC.

The V gene is TRBV18, the J gene TRBJ2-7, with 9 bases identical to TRBD1. The CDR3 spans 15 residues. With V trimmed by 5 bases and J by 2 bases, 7 bases remained unmatched. CDR1 is KGHSH, CDR2 LQKENI, per germline. The CDR3 sequence is CASSKRGQGPYEQYF. The CDR3 DNA reads TGTGCCAGCTCAAAAAGAGGACAGGGGCCCTACGAGCAGTACTTC.

This clone was seen only a few times. CDR3 in DNA: TGTGCCAGCAGCATGGGACTAGAGGGCACAGATACGCAGTATTTT. Its protein is CASSMGLEGTDTQYF. The genes are TRBV21-1 and TRBJ2-3; TRBD2, the table's D call, was not compared with the DNA. TRBV21-1 is deemed a pseudogene. This CDR3 region has 15 residues.

The CDR3 loop is CASSGESGTAYGYTF. The CDR3 bases are TGTGCCAGCAGCGGAGAGTCGGGGACGGCCTATGGCTACACCTTC. The chain couples TRBV9 to TRBJ1-2, with a possible D match to TRBD1 (5 bases). The CDR3 is 15 amino acids. Germline values: CDR1 SGDLS, CDR2 YYNGEE. Trimming took off 3 bases at V and 4 bases at J, with 16 bases between the two ends. The full variable domain, in which reference TRBV9 and TRBJ1-2 provide the parts outside the CDR3, is DSGVTQTPKHLITATGQRVTLRCSPRSGDLSVYWYQQSLDQGLQFLIQYYNGEERAKGNILERFSAQQFPDLHSELNLSSLELGDSALYFCASSGESGTAYGYTFGSGTRLTVV.

The CDR3 DNA is TGTGCCATCAGTGGAGGGGGGGTCAATGAGCAGTTCTTC. Encoded protein: CAISGGGVNEQFF. The chain has TRBV10-3 and TRBJ2-1; D is perhaps TRBD2 (7 bases). Germline V gene sequence: CDR1 ENHRY, CDR2 SYGVKD. This CDR3 spans 13 amino acids. Trimming pared 4 bases from V and 6 bases from J, leaving 10 bases between.

The CDR3 protein is CASSISRRGWNQPQHF. In DNA, the CDR3 is TGTGCCAGCAGTATCTCCCGACGGGGTTGGAATCAGCCCCAGCATTTT. The rearrangement uses TRBV28 and TRBJ1-5; no reliable D call. The CDR3 sequence is 16 residues long. Germline assignment: CDR1 MDHEN and CDR2 SYDVKM. The ends were cut back, 5 bases at V and 4 bases at J, with 18 bases in the middle.

J is TRBJ1-1 and V is TRBV13; D is possibly TRBD1 (5 bases). Germline CDR1 PRHDT, CDR2 FYEKMQ (reference sequence). This CDR3 has 15 amino acids. Between the trimmed V and J ends, which lost 3 bases and 1 base, there was a span of 12 bases. The CDR3, as DNA: TGTGCCAGCAGCTTCCCCGGACATGAGAACACTGAAGCTTTCTTT. It yields the protein CASSFPGHENTEAFF.

The chain links TRBV29-1 to TRBJ1-4; D is unclear. V was clipped by 6 bases and J by 8 bases, with 16 bases between them. CDR1 is SQVTM and CDR2 is ANQGSEA in the germline V gene. This CDR3 is 13 amino acids long. The CDR3 here is CSVAETGGEKLFF. In nucleotides, the CDR3 is TGCAGCGTAGCCGAGACGGGAGGAGAAAAACTGTTTTTT.

Concerning this clone: A much bigger clone sits one base away, suggesting this may be a read error. At the DNA level, this CDR3 is encoded by other sequences in the same sample as well. The rearrangement uses TRBV11-2 and TRBJ2-1; D is ambiguous. This CDR3 is 13 amino acids long. Germline V gene data show CDR1 as SGHAT and CDR2 as FQNNGV. Trimming took off 1 base at V and 4 bases at J, with 5 bases between the two ends. This CDR3 is CASSLGRYNEQFF. The CDR3 DNA is TGTGCCAGCAGCTTAGGGCGGTACAATGAGCAGTTCTTC.

The J gene is TRBJ1-5, the V gene TRBV10-3, with D maybe TRBD1 (6 bases). V was cut by 6 bases and J by 4 bases, with 10 bases left in between. Germline V gene sequence: CDR1 ENHRY, CDR2 SYGVKD. The CDR3 has 13 amino acids. CDR3 DNA: TGTGCCATCAGGGCAGGGGCGAATCAGCCCCAGCATTTT. Encoded protein: CAIRAGANQPQHF.

This clone was seen ten or more times. This chain uses TRBV4-2 with TRBJ2-1; no clear D. CDR1 is LGHNA, CDR2 YNFKEQ, per germline. Trimming shortened V by 1 base and J by 10 bases, and 11 bases separated the two germline ends. This CDR3 is 13 amino acids long. The CDR3 protein is CASSQATRAEQFF. As DNA, the CDR3 is TGTGCCAGCAGCCAAGCGACTCGGGCGGAGCAGTTCTTC.

The V call is TRBV7-9, the J call TRBJ2-1; TRBD2 aligns across 10 bases. The CDR3 is 13 residues long. The germline gives CDR1 SEHNR, CDR2 FQNEAQ (reference sequence). Germline trimming cut 5 bases from V and 14 bases from J; bases unmatched to any gene: 9. The CDR3 here is CASSLSVSGREFF. As DNA, the CDR3 is TGTGCCAGCAGCCTAAGCGTCAGCGGGAGGGAGTTCTTC.

V and J are TRBV5-4 and TRBJ2-1, with D maybe TRBD2 (5 bases). The CDR3 has 16 amino acids. Germline assignment: CDR1 SGHNT and CDR2 YYREEE (reference sequence). The V end lost 4 bases, the J end lost 0 bases, and 14 bases lay between the germline ends. In DNA, the CDR3 is TGTGCCAGCAGCACCAGAGGGCGGTCCTCCTACAATGAGCAGTTCTTC. Protein product: CASSTRGRSSYNEQFF.

The count of this clone is one. The V gene is TRBV7-9, the J gene TRBJ1-1; D is unclear. Between the trimmed V and J ends, which lost 3 bases and 4 bases, there was a span of 3 bases. The CDR3 is made up of 11 amino acids. Looked up from germline, CDR1 is SEHNR and CDR2 is FQNEAQ (reference sequence). CDR3 DNA sequence: TGTGCCAGCAGCTTTCCCACTGAAGCTTTCTTT. This codes for CASSFPTEAFF.

The rearrangement joins TRBV27 to TRBJ2-7, with TRBD2 identical over 12 bases. After removal of 2 bases from V and 0 bases from J, the junction contained 11 bases not matched to a gene. This CDR3 contains 19 residues. Per the germline V gene, CDR1 is MNHEY and CDR2 is SMNVEV (reference sequence). The CDR3 spells CASSLRAPLTSGSSYEQYF. CDR3 nucleotides: TGTGCCAGCAGTTTAAGGGCTCCCCTGACTAGCGGGAGCTCCTACGAGCAGTACTTC.

This clone was counted ten times or more. This sample also contains other DNA sequences that code for the same CDR3. The genes are TRBV30 and TRBJ2-5; D is unclear. V was clipped by 3 bases and J by 0 bases, with 5 bases between them. The CDR3 runs 12 residues. Germline V gives CDR1 GTSNPN, CDR2 SVGIG (reference sequence). CDR3 protein: CAWRTDQETQYF. The CDR3 DNA sequence: TGTGCCTGGAGAACGGACCAAGAGACCCAGTACTTC.

This chain connects TRBV2 to TRBJ2-1; 7 bases match TRBD1. V shed 5 bases and J 6 bases; nucleotides not matched to a gene: 7. CDR3 size: 14 residues. Germline loops: CDR1 SNHLY, CDR2 FYNNEI. The CDR3 nucleotides read TGTGCCAGCAGTTTGCAGGGGGAAGGCAATGAGCAGTTCTTC. It specifies CASSLQGEGNEQFF.

CDR3 region: CASSQSQGLSYEQYF. The CDR3 region has the DNA TGCGCCAGCAGCCAATCACAGGGCCTATCCTACGAGCAGTACTTC. The V gene is TRBV4-3, the J gene TRBJ2-7; a weak D match, TRBD1 (6 bases). V gave up 2 bases and J gave up 1 base, with 12 bases separating them. The CDR3 spans 15 residues. Germline V gene data show CDR1 as LGHNA and CDR2 as YSLEER.

The chain uses TRBV27 and TRBJ2-3; D may be TRBD1 (6 bases). The CDR3 loop spans 15 amino acids. Trimming removed 5 bases at V and 0 bases at J, with 12 bases between. Germline V lookup: CDR1 MNHEY, CDR2 SMNVEV (reference sequence). The CDR3 is CASSLGGVSTDTQYF. The CDR3 DNA is TGTGCCAGCAGTCTAGGGGGAGTTAGCACAGATACGCAGTATTTT.

The rearrangement links TRBV7-8 to TRBJ2-5; TRBD2 matches at 12 bases. This CDR3 has 16 residues. V lost 5 bases and J lost 3; bases outside the gene matches: 7. Germline V gene lookup returns CDR1 SGHVS and CDR2 FQNEAQ. The DNA for the CDR3 is TGTGCCAGCAGCCCGGGGGCTAGCGGGAGGGAAGAGACCCAGTACTTC. Its translation: CASSPGASGREETQYF. Full variable domain (rest looked up from reference TRBV7-8 and TRBJ2-5): GAGVSQSPRYKVAKRGQDVALRCDPISGHVSLFWYQQALGQGPEFLTYFQNEAQLDKSGLPSDRFFAERPEGSVSTLKIQRTQQEDSAVYLCASSPGASGREETQYFGPGTRLLVL.

Note on this clone: The same CDR3 can be traced to other DNA sequences in this sample. The chain couples TRBV28 to TRBJ2-7, with TRBD2 matching 12 bases. After removal of 6 bases from V and 4 bases from J, the junction contained 1 base not matched to a gene. Germline V gene lookup returns CDR1 MDHEN and CDR2 SYDVKM. The CDR3 has 13 residues. CDR3 bases: TGTGCCAGCAGGACTAGCGGGAGTTACGAGCAGTACTTC. Amino acid sequence: CASRTSGSYEQYF.

This chain joins TRBV28 and TRBJ1-4; 9 bases agree with TRBD1. The V gene end was trimmed by 6 bases and the J gene end by 7 bases; junction bases not matched to a gene: 12. Germline-derived CDR1 and CDR2 are MDHEN and SYDVKM. The CDR3 sequence is 16 residues long. Here the CDR3 DNA reads TGTGCCAGCAGGGGTAACAGGGGGCGCGTCTTTGAAAAACTGTTTTTT. Its translation is CASRGNRGRVFEKLFF.

The chain couples TRBV11-2 to TRBJ2-2; TRBD2 might be the D (6 bases). The CDR3 runs 16 residues. Trimming pared 5 bases from V and 4 bases from J, leaving 17 bases between. Germline V gene sequence: CDR1 SGHAT, CDR2 FQNNGV. CDR3 region: CASSPRVAEGTGELFF. CDR3 coding DNA: TGTGCCAGCAGCCCCCGGGTAGCGGAGGGCACCGGGGAGCTGTTTTTT. The whole variable domain, filled in from reference TRBV11-2 and TRBJ2-2, reads EAGVAQSPRYKIIEKRQSVAFWCNPISGHATLYWYQQILGQGPKLLIQFQNNGVVDDSQLPKDRFSAERLKGVDSTLKIQPAKLEDSAVYLCASSPRVAEGTGELFFGEGSRLTVL.